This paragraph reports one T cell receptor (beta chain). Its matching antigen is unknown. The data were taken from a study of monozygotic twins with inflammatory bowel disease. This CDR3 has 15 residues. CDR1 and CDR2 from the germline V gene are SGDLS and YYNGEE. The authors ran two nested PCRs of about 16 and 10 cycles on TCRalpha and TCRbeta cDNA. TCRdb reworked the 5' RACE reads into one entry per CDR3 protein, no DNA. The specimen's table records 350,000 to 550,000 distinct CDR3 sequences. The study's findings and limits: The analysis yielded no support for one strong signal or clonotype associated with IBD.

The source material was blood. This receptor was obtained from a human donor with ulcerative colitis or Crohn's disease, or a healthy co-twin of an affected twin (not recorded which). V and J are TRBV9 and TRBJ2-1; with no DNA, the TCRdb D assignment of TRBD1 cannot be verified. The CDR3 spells CASSFRDPGEGEQFF.